Listed here are 8 T cell receptor beta chains from one sample, sequenced in a study of blood T cells in healthy people across ages. Through a sample-barcoded 5' primer and a J-beta primer mix, a second PCR was run for roughly 6 to 12 cycles. TCRdb ran MiXCR on the 5' RACE reads and lists one entry per CDR3 protein. The table has roughly 1,700,000 distinct CDR3 sequences, roughly 30% seen once. The sequenced sample was blood. All receptors derive from a woman aged 25 to 45 in good health.

This clonotype has more than one count but fewer than ten. The chain employs TRBV5-1 and TRBJ2-7; tentative D call: TRBD1 (5 bases). Germline values: CDR1 SGHRS, CDR2 YFSETQ. The CDR3 sequence is 13 residues long. V shed 4 bases and J shed 4 bases, with 12 bases lying between them. CDR3 loop: CASSPIDRYEQYF. In DNA form, the CDR3 reads TGCGCCAGCAGCCCGATCGACAGATACGAGCAGTACTTC. The entire variable domain, with the rest obtained from reference TRBV5-1 and TRBJ2-7, is as follows: KAGVTQTPRYLIKTRGQQVTLSCSPISGHRSVSWYQQTPGQGLQFLFEYFSETQRNKGNFPGRFSGRQFSNSRSEMNVSTLELGDSALYLCASSPIDRYEQYFGPGTRLTVT.

This clonotype was seen a handful of times. Germline and junction disagree at one end, which may indicate a read error. J is TRBJ2-4 and V is TRBV2, with D possibly called TRBD1 or TRBD2 (5 bases each). The CDR3 spans 14 residues. CDR1 and CDR2 from the germline V gene are SNHLY and FYNNEI. The CDR3 loop is CVSSGTGVGNIQYF. CDR3 in DNA: TGTGTCAGCAGTGGGACGGGCGTGGGAAACATTCAGTACTTC.

This chain joins TRBV20-1 and TRBJ1-3, with no clear D. V dropped 0 bases and J dropped 0 bases, with 9 bases sitting between them. Per germline, CDR1 DFQATT and CDR2 SNEGSKA (reference sequence). This CDR3 comprises 15 residues. CDR3 sequence (DNA): TGCAGTGCTAGAGATCCGGCGGACTCTGGAAACACCATATATTTT. Protein sequence: CSARDPADSGNTIYF.

There are a few counts of this clonotype. An end of the junction differs from the germline gene, which may be a read error. This chain connects TRBV14 to TRBJ2-1; the match to TRBD1 covers 7 bases. CDR1 and CDR2 from the germline V gene are SGHDN and FVKESK. This CDR3 comprises 13 residues. The CDR3 nucleotides read TGTGCCAGCAGCCGAAGGGACAGCAATGCGCAGTTCTTC. This gives the protein CASSRRDSNAQFF.

The CDR3 is CASSRSGLRETQYF. The CDR3 nucleotides read TGCGCCAGCAGCCGTAGCGGGCTAAGGGAGACCCAGTACTTC. V usage is TRBV4-1 and J usage is TRBJ2-5, with 7 positions matching TRBD2. V shed 4 bases, J shed 5 bases, and the junction held 7 bases outside the gene matches. CDR1 is MGHRA and CDR2 is YSYEKL in the germline V gene. The CDR3 covers 14 residues.

This clonotype was found many times. The chain carries TRBV10-2 and TRBJ2-1; D remains unclear. CDR1 and CDR2 (germline): WSHSY, SAAADI. The V gene lost 0 bases and the J gene lost 5 bases, with 8 bases spanning the gap. The CDR3 spans 14 residues. CDR3: CASSESTTNNEQFF. The CDR3 coding sequence is TGCGCCAGCAGTGAGTCTACTACAAACAATGAGCAGTTCTTC.

Details on this clonotype: This may stem from a read error, because a much larger clone lies one nucleotide away. V is TRBV3-1 and J is TRBJ2-1; either TRBD1 or TRBD2 may supply D (5 bases each). The J call could be wrong; TRBJ2-7 is a better fit for the DNA end. The CDR3 totals 15 residues. Germline-derived CDR1 and CDR2 are LGHDT and YNNKEL (reference sequence). CDR3 protein: CASSTSRGSYNEQYF. The DNA of the CDR3 is TGTGCCAGCAGCACCTCGAGGGGATCCTACAATGAGCAGTACTTC.

V is TRBV6-1 and J is TRBJ1-2; 8 bases line up with TRBD1. Germline-derived CDR1 and CDR2 are MNHNS and SASEGT. Trimming took 8 bases from V and 5 from J; bases not matched to a gene: 10. The CDR3 consists of 14 residues. The CDR3, as DNA: TGTGCCAGCTCCCAACTAGACAGGGGATATGGCTACACCTTC. This translates into CASSQLDRGYGYTF.